This is a list of T cell receptor beta chains from one sample in a study of blood T cell repertoires in COVID-19. TCRdb's table, derived via immunoSEQ multiplex PCR, lists solely in-frame clones and lacks some. In the table there are 300,000 or so clones, about 85% of which are singletons. The sequencing input was peripheral blood. Every receptor here comes from a woman aged 50 to 60 with active or convalescent COVID-19. CDR3s include the opening cysteine and the closing phenylalanine or tryptophan. The order of the fields is CDR3 protein, CDR3 DNA, clone size, J gene, V gene, D gene. D genes are given only for firm matches. A clone size is listed for some rows: how often the clone was seen (once, few, many), or a class if it is expanded.

CASSEGVGTEAFF | TGTGCCAGTAGTGAGGGGGTTGGGACTGAAGCTTTCTTT | . | TRBJ1-1 | TRBV19 | .
CASRPPTGDSYGYTF | TGTGCCAGCAGGCCCCCGACAGGGGATTCCTATGGCTACACCTTC | . | TRBJ1-2 | TRBV2 | TRBD1
CASSRGWVGEQFF | TGTGCCAGCAGCCGAGGGTGGGTGGGTGAGCAGTTCTTC | . | TRBJ2-1 | TRBV11-3 | .
CASSLVGGTGELFF | TGCGCCAGCAGCTTGGTAGGCGGTACCGGGGAGCTGTTTTTT | . | TRBJ2-2 | TRBV5-1 | .
CASSYPGATYEQYF | TGTGCCAGCAGTTACCCAGGGGCAACCTACGAGCAGTACTTC | . | TRBJ2-7 | TRBV6-5 | .
CASKATSANDEQFF | TGTGCCAGCAAGGCGACTAGCGCGAACGATGAGCAGTTCTTC | once | TRBJ2-1 | TRBV6-5 | TRBD2
CASSPRQANTEAFF | TGTGCCAGCAGTCCCAGACAGGCTAACACTGAAGCTTTCTTT | . | TRBJ1-1 | TRBV6-2/TRBV6-3 | .
CASSFLGYGQGGGNTIYF | TGTGCCAGCAGCTTCCTAGGCTATGGACAGGGAGGTGGAAACACCATATATTTT | few | TRBJ1-3 | TRBV7-9 | TRBD1
CASSSSRSVHNEQFF | TGTGCCAGCAGCTCCTCAAGGAGTGTACACAATGAGCAGTTCTTC | . | TRBJ2-1 | TRBV3-1/TRBV3-2 | .
CASSLRQALNQPQHF | TGTGCCAGCAGTTTAAGACAAGCCTTAAATCAGCCCCAGCATTTT | . | TRBJ1-5 | TRBV28 | .
CASTPGLPGNEQFF | TGTGCCAGCACTCCAGGTTTGCCGGGGAATGAGCAGTTCTTC | once | TRBJ2-1 | TRBV2 | .
CASSPSGGAEQFF | TGTGCCAGCAGCCCCTCCGGAGGCGCTGAGCAGTTCTTC | . | TRBJ2-1 | TRBV3-1/TRBV3-2 | .
CASSFGQGNYGYTF | TGTGCCAGCAGTTTTGGGCAGGGTAACTATGGCTACACCTTC | . | TRBJ1-2 | TRBV27 | .
CASSITAYTEAFF | TGTGCCAGCAGTATCACAGCTTACACTGAAGCTTTCTTT | . | TRBJ1-1 | TRBV19 | .
CASSVETGNYYGYTF | TGTGCCAGCAGCGTAGAAACAGGGAATTACTATGGCTACACCTTC | . | TRBJ1-2 | TRBV9 | .
CAISEPQGGAPLHF | TGTGCCATCAGTGAGCCCCAGGGTGGAGCACCCCTCCACTTT | . | TRBJ1-6 | TRBV10-3 | .
CASNSGGGNTEAFF | TGCGCCAGCAACTCCGGTGGTGGGAACACTGAAGCTTTCTTT | few | TRBJ1-1 | TRBV10-1 | .
CASRGRENNEQFF | TGTGCCAGTCGCGGGAGGGAAAACAATGAGCAGTTCTTC | . | TRBJ2-1 | TRBV6-5 | TRBD2
CASIRLAGSSYEQYF | TGTGCCAGCATCCGACTAGCGGGAAGCTCCTACGAGCAGTACTTC | many | TRBJ2-7 | TRBV6-5 | TRBD2
CASSSPLRRSDYTF | TGTGCCAGCAGTTCCCCCCTGAGACGGAGTGACTACACCTTC | once | TRBJ1-2 | TRBV27 | .
CASSFGQGTGGQPQHF | TGTGCCAGCAGTTTTGGACAGGGTACTGGTGGGCAGCCCCAGCATTTT | . | TRBJ1-5 | TRBV28 | TRBD1
CASSGRDAASLAKNIQYF | TGTGCCAGCAGTGGGAGGGACGCCGCGTCTTTAGCCAAAAACATTCAGTACTTC | once | TRBJ2-4 | TRBV28 | TRBD2
CTSSRGGRAGDTQYF | TGCACCAGCAGCCGTGGCGGGAGGGCCGGGGATACGCAGTATTTT | . | TRBJ2-3 | TRBV1 | .
CASTLLAGGLYEQYF | TGTGCCAGCACCTTACTAGCGGGAGGACTCTACGAGCAGTACTTC | . | TRBJ2-7 | TRBV6-5 | TRBD2
CASSEPPLLEQYF | TGTGCCAGCAGTGAACCCCCTCTTTTGGAGCAGTACTTC | . | TRBJ2-7 | TRBV6-1 | .
CASGPGQGLYGETQYF | TGTGCTAGTGGCCCAGGACAGGGCCTCTACGGGGAGACCCAGTACTTC | . | TRBJ2-5 | TRBV12-5 | TRBD1
CASSTRAGLRTHQANQPQHF | TGTGCCAGCAGCACCAGGGCTGGGTTAAGAACACATCAGGCCAATCAGCCCCAGCATTTT | . | TRBJ1-5 | TRBV7-8 | .
CSASRLGNTGELFF | TGCAGTGCTAGTAGACTAGGGAACACCGGGGAGCTGTTTTTT | . | TRBJ2-2 | TRBV20-1 | .
CASSPGGWNYGYTF | TGTGCCAGCAGTCCCGGGGGGTGGAACTATGGCTACACCTTC | . | TRBJ1-2 | TRBV6-6 | .
CASSPLGTGSDTQYF | TGTGCCAGCAGCCCGCTCGGGACAGGGTCAGATACGCAGTATTTT | . | TRBJ2-3 | TRBV3-1/TRBV3-2 | TRBD1
CSVAGGSYGQNEQFF | TGCAGCGTTGCGGGGGGCTCATATGGGCAGAATGAGCAGTTCTTC | . | TRBJ2-1 | TRBV29-1 | .
CASSYSILAKETQYF | TGTGCCAGCAGTTACTCGATACTAGCCAAAGAGACCCAGTACTTC | . | TRBJ2-5 | TRBV6-5 | .
CASGATPSGGYQETQYF | TGTGCTAGTGGTGCAACCCCTAGCGGGGGGTACCAAGAGACCCAGTACTTC | . | TRBJ2-5 | TRBV12-5 | TRBD2
CASSFGGIADYGYTF | TGTGCCAGCAGCTTTGGCGGGATAGCGGACTATGGCTACACCTTC | . | TRBJ1-2 | TRBV7-2 | .
CASSQTTGSATEAFF | TGCGCCAGCAGCCAAACAACAGGGTCCGCCACTGAAGCTTTCTTT | . | TRBJ1-1 | TRBV5-1 | .
CASTPRDRDGGELFF | TGTGCCAGCACCCCCAGGGACAGGGACGGCGGGGAGCTGTTTTTT | . | TRBJ2-2 | TRBV25-1 | TRBD1
CASSQARSGRARETQYF | TGTGCCAGCAGCCAAGCCCGAAGCGGGAGGGCCCGGGAGACCCAGTACTTC | . | TRBJ2-5 | TRBV14 | TRBD2
CATSSGQGVYEQYF | TGTGCCACCAGCAGTGGACAGGGGGTCTACGAGCAGTACTTC | . | TRBJ2-7 | TRBV15 | TRBD1
CASSPVVSLSRQFF | TGTGCCAGCAGCCCTGTCGTTAGTCTATCGCGGCAGTTCTTC | . | TRBJ2-1 | TRBV3-1/TRBV3-2 | .
CASSLGTQNSGNTIYF | TGTGCCAGCAGCTTAGGGACACAAAACTCTGGAAACACCATATATTTT | . | TRBJ1-3 | TRBV7-6 | .